These 29 T cell receptor beta chains were all obtained from the same sample, sequenced in a study of cytomegalovirus exposure and HLA in healthy donors. It was with 60 Vbeta and 13 Jbeta primers that the PCR ran. Only in-frame clones appear in the TCRdb table, and some are missing; sequencing was by immunoSEQ multiplex PCR. The sample consists of more than 20,000 clones, 65% to 85% of them appearing once. The sequenced sample consisted of PBMCs. The receptors were gathered from a man in his 60s in good health and CMV-seronegative.

V gene TRBV7-2 combines with J gene TRBJ2-1, with D perhaps TRBD2 (5 bases). V gave up 5 bases and J gave up 9 bases, with 17 bases separating them. This CDR3 spans 14 amino acids. Germline V CDR1 and CDR2: SGHTA, FQGNSA. Here the CDR3 DNA reads TGTGCCAGCAGCGGACGCGGGTCTCACTGTGAGCAGTTCTTC. Protein product: CASSGRGSHCEQFF.

For this clone: No DNA is shown, since the ends of the CDR3 on it are uncertain; the CDR3 is the one TCRdb lists. The rearrangement uses TRBV7-2 and TRBJ1-1; the D call of TRBD1 is as the table states it, not checked on the DNA. The CDR3 is 13 amino acids in total, end residues counted. Germline V gene data show CDR1 as SGHTA and CDR2 as FQGNSA. The CDR3 loop is CASSLVGTGNGFF.

The chain joins TRBV29-1 to TRBJ2-2, with a tentative D call TRBD1 (6 bases). The CDR3 sequence is 14 residues long. Germline CDR1 SQVTM, CDR2 ANQGSEA. Trimming took 7 bases from V and 5 from J, leaving 17 bases between them. CDR3 DNA sequence: TGCAGCGCACGGTCCGGGACAACGACCGGGGAGCTGTTTTTT. Protein sequence: CSARSGTTTGELFF.

This clone showed up just once. The rearrangement uses TRBV9 and TRBJ2-5; TRBD2 agrees at 11 bases. CDR3 length: 15 residues. Per germline, CDR1 SGDLS and CDR2 YYNGEE. V dropped 1 base and J dropped 4; count of bases not matched to a gene: 3. The CDR3 nucleotides are TGTGCCAGCAGCGTATCGACTAGCGGGACAGAGACCCAGTACTTC. This encodes CASSVSTSGTETQYF. Together with reference TRBV9 and TRBJ2-5, the CDR3 gives the full variable domain: DSGVTQTPKHLITATGQRVTLRCSPRSGDLSVYWYQQSLDQGLQFLIQYYNGEERAKGNILERFSAQQFPDLHSELNLSSLELGDSALYFCASSVSTSGTETQYFGPGTRLLVL.

The table lists this clone with a few counts. The chain employs TRBV18 and TRBJ2-5; D may be TRBD2 (6 bases). The germline V gene encodes CDR1 KGHSH and CDR2 LQKENI. Trimming removed 2 bases from V and 1 base from J, with 14 bases in between. The CDR3 spans 16 residues. CDR3 DNA: TGTGCCAGCTCACCAATCGCTAGCGCCGTCCAAGAGACCCAGTACTTC. Protein: CASSPIASAVQETQYF.

CDR3 DNA: TGCGCCAGCAGCCAACAAACCGGGGGATGGGCCAAAAACATTCAGTACTTC. The encoded protein is CASSQQTGGWAKNIQYF. The chain recombines TRBV4-3 with TRBJ2-4; a possible D gene is TRBD2 (6 bases). This CDR3 contains 17 residues. Per the germline V gene, CDR1 is LGHNA and CDR2 is YSLEER. V lost 2 bases to trimming and J lost 1 base, with 15 bases between them.

The V and J genes are TRBV18 and TRBJ1-3, with no clear D. Trimming left V 6 bases short and J 3 bases short, with 6 bases between. The CDR3 length is 12 residues. Germline assignment: CDR1 KGHSH and CDR2 LQKENI. The CDR3 nucleotides read TGTGCCAGCTCCGTGTATGGAAACACCATATATTTT. As protein: CASSVYGNTIYF.

This chain links TRBV5-1 with TRBJ2-4, with 9 nucleotides matching TRBD2. Germline CDR1 SGHRS, CDR2 YFSETQ. The CDR3 runs 16 residues. V gave up 2 bases and J gave up 0 bases; unmatched junction bases: 3. CDR3 protein: CASSFGAGGAKNIQYF. The CDR3 region has the DNA TGCGCCAGCAGCTTTGGAGCGGGGGGAGCCAAAAACATTCAGTACTTC.

The chain is built from TRBV7-8 and TRBJ2-2; tentatively, D is TRBD1 (6 bases). Germline CDR1 reads SGHVS; CDR2 reads FQNEAQ. The CDR3 contains 15 residues. V shed 4 bases and J shed 0 bases, with 9 bases lying between them. CDR3 protein: CASSSRQANTGELFF. DNA for the CDR3: TGTGCCAGCAGCTCCCGACAGGCGAACACCGGGGAGCTGTTTTTT.

The chain uses TRBV27 and TRBJ1-5; 8 nucleotides line up with TRBD1. CDR1 MNHEY and CDR2 SMNVEV come from the germline V gene (reference sequence). V was pared by 4 bases and J by 2 bases, with 7 bases of the junction left unmatched. The CDR3 runs 16 residues. The CDR3 protein is CASSSDRAGGNQPQHF. DNA for the CDR3: TGTGCCAGCAGTTCGGACAGGGCGGGGGGCAATCAGCCCCAGCATTTT.

The chain has TRBV19 and TRBJ1-5, with TRBD1 matching 7 bases. The J segment lost 1 base and the V segment lost 9 bases, leaving 12 bases of the junction unmatched. The germline V gene encodes CDR1 LNHDA and CDR2 SQIVND (reference sequence). The CDR3 spans 16 residues. The CDR3 region has the DNA TGTGCCAGCAAACAAGACAGGGAGATGAGCAATCAGCCCCAGCATTTT. Translation: CASKQDREMSNQPQHF.

This sequence joins TRBV10-3 and TRBJ2-7; TRBD1 matches at 9 bases. The germline CDR1 and CDR2 sequences are ENHRY and SYGVKD. Losses at the gene ends were 10 bases for V and 5 bases for J; bases not matched to a gene: 9. The CDR3 is made up of 13 amino acids. This CDR3 is CATWDREIDEQYF. As DNA, the CDR3 is TGTGCCACCTGGGACAGGGAGATCGACGAGCAGTACTTC.

This clone was picked up one time. The chain has TRBV2 and TRBJ2-1; possibly TRBD2 for D (6 bases). This CDR3 comprises 15 residues. V lost 6 bases, J lost 4 bases, and 16 bases lay in between. Germline assignment: CDR1 SNHLY and CDR2 FYNNEI. The CDR3 coding sequence is TGTGCCAGCAGGAGGATGGGTGGGAGGTACAATGAGCAGTTCTTC. It yields the protein CASRRMGGRYNEQFF.

This chain uses TRBV7-3 with TRBJ2-3; 7 bases fit TRBD2. With 4 bases clipped from V and 0 bases from J, the junction kept 13 bases outside the gene matches. Germline V gene lookup returns CDR1 SGHTA and CDR2 FQGTGA. The CDR3 runs 18 residues. The CDR3: CASSSRGLTSVSTDTQYF. In DNA form, the CDR3 reads TGTGCCAGCAGCTCAAGGGGACTCACTAGCGTGAGCACAGATACGCAGTATTTT.

This clone was recorded only once. The V and J genes are TRBV5-6 and TRBJ2-5; D not certain. The J call may be wrong; the DNA end is better matched by TRBJ2-7. This CDR3 comprises 11 residues. Germline CDR1 is SGHDT and CDR2 is YYEEEE. The CDR3 DNA sequence: TGTGCCAGCAGCTGGGGCTACGAGCAGTACTTC. Translating it yields CASSWGYEQYF.

The chain is built from TRBV19 and TRBJ1-2; TRBD1 matches 7 bases. Germline V gives CDR1 LNHDA, CDR2 SQIVND (reference sequence). The CDR3 length is 13 residues. The V and J ends lost 6 bases and 7 bases, in that order; junction bases with no gene match: 8. The CDR3 spells CASRPTGTSGYTF. CDR3 nucleotides: TGTGCCAGTAGACCGACAGGGACGAGTGGCTACACCTTC.

This chain connects TRBV7-9 to TRBJ1-4; 9 bases are shared with TRBD1. Looked up from germline, CDR1 is SEHNR and CDR2 is FQNEAQ (reference sequence). V was pared by 4 bases and J by 7 bases, with 4 bases of the junction left unmatched. The length of the CDR3 is 14 residues. CDR3 nucleotides: TGTGCCAGCAGCTCCGGGACAGGGACTGAAAAACTGTTTTTT. It is translated as CASSSGTGTEKLFF.

V is TRBV14 and J is TRBJ2-5; 10 positions match TRBD2. Germline loops: CDR1 SGHDN, CDR2 FVKESK. Trimming at V came to 0 bases and at J to 1 base, leaving 8 bases not matched to a gene. The CDR3 is 18 amino acids. CDR3 in amino acids: CASSQDTATSGAQETQYF. The CDR3 DNA sequence: TGTGCCAGCAGCCAAGATACCGCCACTAGCGGGGCCCAAGAGACCCAGTACTTC.

V usage is TRBV6-1 and J usage is TRBJ2-2; 8 nucleotides line up with TRBD2. Per germline, CDR1 MNHNS and CDR2 SASEGT. V lost 7 bases, J lost 4 bases, and 8 bases stayed unmatched. The CDR3 contains 15 residues. The CDR3 spells CASISGGAGTGELFF. In DNA, the CDR3 is TGTGCCAGCATTTCGGGGGGGGCGGGCACCGGGGAGCTGTTTTTT.

The rearrangement joins TRBV18 to TRBJ2-5; 10 positions agree with TRBD1. The CDR3 sequence is 14 residues long. V lost 6 bases to trimming and J lost 2 bases; unmatched junction nucleotides: 3. Germline lookup yields CDR1 KGHSH and CDR2 LQKENI. The CDR3 protein is CASSEGQGQETQYF. The CDR3 region has the DNA TGTGCCAGCTCGGAGGGACAGGGGCAAGAGACCCAGTACTTC.

V is TRBV7-9 and J is TRBJ2-1; TRBD2 aligns across 10 bases. CDR3 length: 14 amino acids. The germline V gene encodes CDR1 SEHNR and CDR2 FQNEAQ (reference sequence). With V trimmed by 7 bases and J by 8 bases, 8 bases remained unmatched. For the CDR3, the DNA is TGTGCCAGCATTACGAGCGGGGGGGCATATGAGCAGTTCTTC. It translates to CASITSGGAYEQFF.

This chain joins TRBV11-2 and TRBJ2-2; TRBD2 matches at 9 bases. This CDR3 spans 16 amino acids. The V and J ends lost 5 bases and 4 bases, in that order; junction bases with no gene match: 8. The V gene's germline CDR1 is SGHAT and CDR2 FQNNGV. CDR3 sequence (DNA): TGTGCCAGCAGCCTCCGGACTAGCGATTCCACCGGGGAGCTGTTTTTT. Translation: CASSLRTSDSTGELFF.

The chain couples TRBV21-1 to TRBJ2-2; no check of the table's D call, TRBD1, against the DNA was made. TRBV21-1 constitutes a pseudogene. This CDR3 comprises 14 residues. CDR3 DNA: TGTGCCAGCGGCGGGACAGGGGGACCCGGGGAGCTGTTTTTT. Its translation is CASGGTGGPGELFF.

The chain joins TRBV21-1 to TRBJ1-5. TRBV21-1 has pseudogene status. CDR3 length equals 13 residues. CDR3 nucleotides: TGTGCCAGCAGCAAAGGAGGTCGGCAGCCCCAGCATTTT. This codes for CASSKGGRQPQHF.

J is TRBJ2-5 and V is TRBV6-1; 11 positions agree with TRBD2. J gave up 9 bases and V 8 bases, and 14 bases lay outside the gene matches. There are 15 residues in the CDR3. Germline V lookup: CDR1 MNHNS, CDR2 SASEGT. The DNA for the CDR3 is TGTGCCAGCGCGCAATTGGGACTAGCGGTGGAGGCCCAGTACTTC. This gives the protein CASAQLGLAVEAQYF.

The chain links TRBV6-1 to TRBJ1-2; maybe TRBD1 (6 bases). The CDR3 covers 16 residues. Per the germline V gene, CDR1 is MNHNS and CDR2 is SASEGT. V was pared by 1 base and J by 3 bases, with 15 bases between. In DNA form, the CDR3 reads TGTGCCAGCAGTGAAGTGAGGGGGACGAGGGACTATGGCTACACCTTC. It encodes CASSEVRGTRDYGYTF.

The genes are TRBV9 and TRBJ2-3; a weak D match, TRBD2 (6 bases). V dropped 0 bases and J dropped 6 bases, with 14 bases sitting between them. The CDR3 runs to 15 residues. The V gene's germline CDR1 is SGDLS and CDR2 YYNGEE. CDR3 region: CASSVGRAGRDTQYF. Written as DNA, the CDR3 is TGTGCCAGCAGCGTAGGAAGGGCAGGGAGGGATACGCAGTATTTT.

V usage is TRBV5-1 and J usage is TRBJ2-7, with 7 bases identical to TRBD1. Germline loops: CDR1 SGHRS, CDR2 YFSETQ. J gave up 0 bases and V 3 bases, and 6 bases lay outside the gene matches. This CDR3 has 15 amino acids. The DNA for the CDR3 is TGCGCCAGCAGCTCGAAGACAGGGTCCTCCTACGAGCAGTACTTC. Protein: CASSSKTGSSYEQYF. Together with reference TRBV5-1 and TRBJ2-7, the CDR3 gives the full variable domain: KAGVTQTPRYLIKTRGQQVTLSCSPISGHRSVSWYQQTPGQGLQFLFEYFSETQRNKGNFPGRFSGRQFSNSRSEMNVSTLELGDSALYLCASSSKTGSSYEQYFGPGTRLTVT.

The CDR3 nucleotides are TGTGCCAGTAAGGGGGGACAGGGGGCCATTGTGATGGACAATGAGCAGTTCTTC. It encodes CASKGGQGAIVMDNEQFF. The chain carries TRBV19 and TRBJ2-1; 12 nucleotides match TRBD1. The CDR3 has 18 amino acids. Germline CDR1 is LNHDA and CDR2 is SQIVND (reference sequence). V lost 7 bases, J lost 5 bases, and 15 bases stayed unmatched. The full variable domain, in which reference TRBV19 and TRBJ2-1 provide the parts outside the CDR3, is DGGITQSPKYLFRKEGQNVTLSCEQNLNHDAMYWYRQDPGQGLRLIYYSQIVNDFQKGDIAEGYSVSREKKESFPLTVTSAQKNPTAFYLCASKGGQGAIVMDNEQFFGPGTRLTVL.